The TCR beta chain described here comes from a study of neurological immune-mediated disorders. Study findings and constraints: The greatest TCR clonal expansion occurred in HTLV-1-associated myelopathy and the least in multiple sclerosis, which fell below healthy controls.

Unmatched junction bases numbered 10, after V lost 7 bases and J lost 5 bases. The CDR3 extends over 16 amino acids. This clonotype has at least ten counts. Its cognate antigen is unknown. Time point described: longitudinal time-point 1 (baseline). The cDNA was synthesized by 5'RACE incorporating 10-nucleotide random UMIs. Each CDR3 protein gets one entry after TCRdb re-called the 5' RACE reads with MiXCR. Here the sample spans over 70,000 distinct CDR3 sequences, roughly 10% being singletons. The J gene is TRBJ2-1, the V gene TRBV12-3 or TRBV12-4; 11 positions match TRBD2. The source is a man younger than 40 in good health. Sequencing input: PBMCs. CDR3 region: CASTRDGTSGNNEQFF. CDR3 sequence (DNA): TGTGCCAGCACCAGGGATGGGACTAGCGGAAACAATGAGCAGTTCTTC.